This T cell receptor (beta chain) was sequenced during a study of T cell repertoires in cytomegalovirus infection. Study background: Indications of both CMV infection and matching HLA type were provided by public TCR beta signatures.

Findings of the study overall: Across the ex vivo response, the dominant clonotypes were HLA-C-restricted CMV-specific TCR beta clonotypes.

In the case of this clonotype: Antigen specificity is unknown.

The CDR3 extends over 15 amino acids. Germline V gives CDR1 MDHEN, CDR2 SYDVKM. The junction had 8 bases not matched to a gene; V was cut back by 6 bases and J by 3 bases. TCRdb reprocessed the reads via MiXCR and lists one record per CDR3 protein. Among some 390,000 distinct CDR3 sequences, approximately 18% were seen once, and the ten largest hold around 10%. V usage is TRBV28 and J usage is TRBJ1-5, with TRBD1 identical over 7 bases. The source is a human donor in good health (CMV status not recorded). Some clones in this sample may be carry-over from other donors' samples. The sample was PBMCs. The CDR3 region is CASSRSGQVNQPQHF. CDR3 coding DNA: TGTGCCAGCAGCCGCAGCGGACAGGTCAATCAGCCCCAGCATTTT.